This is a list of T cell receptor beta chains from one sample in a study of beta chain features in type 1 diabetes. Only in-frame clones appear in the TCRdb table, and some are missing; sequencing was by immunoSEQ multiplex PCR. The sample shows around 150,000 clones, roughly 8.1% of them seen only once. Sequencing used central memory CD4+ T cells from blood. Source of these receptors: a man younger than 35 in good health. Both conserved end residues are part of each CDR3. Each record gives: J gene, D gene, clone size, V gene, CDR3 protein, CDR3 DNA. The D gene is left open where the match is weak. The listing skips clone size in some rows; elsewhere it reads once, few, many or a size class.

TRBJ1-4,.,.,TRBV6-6,CASSYGGSNEKLFF,TGTGCCAGCAGTTACGGGGGGAGTAATGAAAAACTGTTTTTT
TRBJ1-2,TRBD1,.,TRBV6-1,CASRNQGANYGYTF,TGTGCCAGCAGGAACCAGGGGGCGAACTATGGCTACACCTTC
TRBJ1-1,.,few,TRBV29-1,CSANPARDTEAFF,TGCAGCGCGAATCCCGCCCGAGACACTGAAGCTTTCTTT
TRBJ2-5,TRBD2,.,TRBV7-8,CASSPNSGRAGETQYF,TGTGCCAGCAGCCCAAATAGCGGGAGGGCCGGGGAGACCCAGTACTTC
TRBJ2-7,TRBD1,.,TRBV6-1,CASSPGTGGGEQYF,TGTGCCAGCAGTCCCGGGACAGGGGGCGGAGAGCAGTACTTC
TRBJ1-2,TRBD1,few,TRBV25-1,CASSEPGQGLGGYTF,TGTGCCAGCAGTGAACCCGGACAGGGGCTTGGTGGCTACACCTTC
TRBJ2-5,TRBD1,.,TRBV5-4,CASSSTGAGETQYF,TGTGCCAGCAGCTCCACAGGGGCGGGAGAGACCCAGTACTTC
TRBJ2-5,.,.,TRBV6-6,CASSYSLRETQYF,TGTGCCAGCAGTTACTCCCTTCGGGAGACCCAGTACTTC
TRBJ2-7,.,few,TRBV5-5,CASTPEAGEQYF,TGTGCCAGCACCCCGGAGGCGGGAGAGCAGTACTTC
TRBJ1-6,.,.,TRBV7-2,CASSLTGDNSPLHF,TGTGCCAGCAGCTTGACCGGAGATAATTCACCCCTCCACTTT
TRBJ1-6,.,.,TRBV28,CASRDGNNSPLHF,TGTGCCAGCAGAGACGGGAATAATTCACCCCTCCACTTT
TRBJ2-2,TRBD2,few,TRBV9,CASSVLAGGRAGELFF,TGTGCCAGCAGCGTCCTAGCGGGGGGGCGCGCCGGGGAGCTGTTTTTT
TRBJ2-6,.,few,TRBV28,CASHSGANVLTF,TGTGCCAGCCACTCTGGGGCCAACGTCCTGACTTTC
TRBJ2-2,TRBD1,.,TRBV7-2,CASSSRTGVRAGELFF,TGTGCCAGCAGCTCTCGGACAGGGGTGAGGGCCGGGGAGCTGTTTTTT
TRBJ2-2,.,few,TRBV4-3,CASSQIGSTGELFF,TGCGCCAGCAGCCAAATCGGGTCCACCGGGGAGCTGTTTTTT
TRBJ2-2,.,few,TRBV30,CAWARGPTGELFF,TGTGCCTGGGCTAGGGGTCCCACCGGGGAGCTGTTTTTT
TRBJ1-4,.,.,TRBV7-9,CASSLASRRGISNEKLFF,TGTGCCAGCAGCTTAGCCTCAAGACGGGGGATTTCTAATGAAAAACTGTTTTTT
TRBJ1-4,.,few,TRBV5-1,CASSPRGAYNEKLFF,TGCGCCAGCAGCCCCCGGGGGGCTTATAATGAAAAACTGTTTTTT
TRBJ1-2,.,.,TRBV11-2,CASSAQGTYGYTF,TGTGCCAGCAGCGCACAGGGAACCTATGGCTACACCTTC
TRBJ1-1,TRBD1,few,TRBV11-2,CASRGDRGLRSATEAFF,TGTGCCAGCAGGGGGGACAGGGGGCTACGGTCGGCCACTGAAGCTTTCTTT
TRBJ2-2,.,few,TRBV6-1,CASVWDTNTGELFF,TGTGCCAGCGTATGGGACACTAACACCGGGGAGCTGTTTTTT
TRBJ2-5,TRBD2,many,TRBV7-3,CASSLTEGGPQYF,TGTGCCAGCAGCTTAACCGAGGGAGGGCCCCAGTACTTC
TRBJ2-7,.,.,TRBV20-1,CSGTNSYEQYF,TGCAGTGGGACTAACTCCTACGAGCAGTACTTC
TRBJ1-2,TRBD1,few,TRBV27,CASRGTGGPRYGYTF,TGTGCCAGCAGAGGAACAGGGGGCCCTCGTTATGGCTACACCTTC
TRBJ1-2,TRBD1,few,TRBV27,CASSFLDRGQGYTF,TGTGCCAGCAGTTTCCTAGACAGGGGGCAGGGCTACACCTTC
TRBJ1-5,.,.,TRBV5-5,CASSRTGIGQPQHF,TGTGCCAGCAGCCGAACAGGTATTGGTCAGCCCCAGCATTTT
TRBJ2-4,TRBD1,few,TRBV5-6,CASSYRGKNIQYF,TGTGCCAGCTCCTACAGGGGGAAAAACATTCAGTACTTC
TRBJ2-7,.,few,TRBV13,CASSLPPAEGQYF,TGTGCCAGCAGCCTCCCCCCGGCGGAGGGACAGTACTTC
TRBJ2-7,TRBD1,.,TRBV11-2,CASSRDRGRYSYEQYF,TGTGCCAGCAGCAGGGACAGGGGGCGATACTCCTACGAGCAGTACTTC
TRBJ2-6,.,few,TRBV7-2,CASSFRQLSGANVLTF,TGTGCCAGCAGCTTCAGACAGCTCTCTGGGGCCAACGTCCTGACTTTC
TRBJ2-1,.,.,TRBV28,CASLDKFRTKVLF,TGTGCCAGCTTAGATAAATTCAGGACTAAGGTGCTCTTC
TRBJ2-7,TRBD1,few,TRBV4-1,CASSQPGGRKYEQYF,TGCGCCAGCAGCCAGCCAGGGGGTCGGAAGTACGAGCAGTACTTC
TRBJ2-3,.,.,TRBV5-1,CASSLPDWGDTQYF,TGCGCCAGCAGCTTGCCGGACTGGGGAGATACGCAGTATTTT
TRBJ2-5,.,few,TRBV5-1,CASSEINQETQYF,TGCGCCAGCAGTGAGATAAACCAAGAGACCCAGTACTTC
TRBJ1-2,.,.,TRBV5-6,CASSPRTAYYGYTF,TGTGCCAGCAGCCCAAGGACAGCATACTATGGCTACACCTTC
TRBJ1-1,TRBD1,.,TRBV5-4,CASSPGQGDTEAFF,TGTGCCAGCAGCCCGGGACAGGGAGACACTGAAGCTTTCTTT
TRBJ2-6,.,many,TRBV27,CASRAGGANVLTF,TGTGCCAGCAGGGCTGGTGGGGCCAACGTCCTGACTTTC
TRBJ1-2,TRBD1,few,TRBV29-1,CSAKRLDRGWGYTF,TGCAGCGCAAAAAGACTCGACAGGGGATGGGGCTACACCTTC
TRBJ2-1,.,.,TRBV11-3,CASSLYQDNEQFF,TGTGCCAGCAGCTTATATCAGGACAATGAGCAGTTCTTC
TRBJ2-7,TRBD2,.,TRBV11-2,CASSQVAGARLSYEQYF,TGTGCCAGCAGCCAGGTAGCGGGAGCCCGTCTATCCTACGAGCAGTACTTC
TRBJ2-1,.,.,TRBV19,CASSTLGASYNEQFF,TGTGCCAGTAGTACTTTGGGAGCGTCCTACAATGAGCAGTTCTTC
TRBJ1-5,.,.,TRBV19,CASSAHTGNQPQHF,TGTGCCAGTAGTGCACACACAGGGAATCAGCCCCAGCATTTT
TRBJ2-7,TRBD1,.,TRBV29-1,CSAQRDRSYEQYF,TGCAGCGCCCAAAGGGACAGATCCTACGAGCAGTACTTC
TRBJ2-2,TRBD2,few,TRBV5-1,CASSLVLAGGGGELFF,TGCGCCAGCAGCTTGGTTCTAGCGGGAGGAGGCGGGGAGCTGTTTTTT
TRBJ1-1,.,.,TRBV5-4,CASSFPGSLEAFF,TGTGCCAGCAGCTTCCCCGGTTCCCTTGAAGCTTTCTTT
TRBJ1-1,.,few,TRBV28,CASSLGRWAFF,TGTGCCAGCAGTTTAGGCAGGTGGGCTTTCTTT
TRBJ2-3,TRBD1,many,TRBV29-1,CSVAPGQTDTQYF,TGCAGCGTTGCGCCGGGACAGACAGATACGCAGTATTTT
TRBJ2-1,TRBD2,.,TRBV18,CASSPSSGMFPNEQFF,TGTGCCAGCTCACCATCTAGCGGGATGTTCCCCAATGAGCAGTTCTTC
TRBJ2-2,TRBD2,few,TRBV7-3,CASSRISLAGAGELFF,TGTGCCAGCAGCCGAATTTCACTAGCGGGGGCCGGGGAGCTGTTTTTT
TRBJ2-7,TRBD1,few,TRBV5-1,CASSLRQGADYEQYF,TGCGCCAGCAGCTTAAGACAGGGGGCCGACTACGAGCAGTACTTC
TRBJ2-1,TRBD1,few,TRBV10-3,CAIRRGGDEQFF,TGTGCCATCAGAAGAGGGGGCGATGAGCAGTTCTTC
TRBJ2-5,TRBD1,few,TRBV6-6,CASSPTRQGAETQYF,TGTGCCAGCAGCCCAACCCGACAGGGGGCAGAGACCCAGTACTTC
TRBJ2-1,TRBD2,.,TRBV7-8,CASSLARGGREDSYNEQFF,TGTGCCAGCAGCTTGGCACGGGGGGGGCGGGAAGACTCCTACAATGAGCAGTTCTTC